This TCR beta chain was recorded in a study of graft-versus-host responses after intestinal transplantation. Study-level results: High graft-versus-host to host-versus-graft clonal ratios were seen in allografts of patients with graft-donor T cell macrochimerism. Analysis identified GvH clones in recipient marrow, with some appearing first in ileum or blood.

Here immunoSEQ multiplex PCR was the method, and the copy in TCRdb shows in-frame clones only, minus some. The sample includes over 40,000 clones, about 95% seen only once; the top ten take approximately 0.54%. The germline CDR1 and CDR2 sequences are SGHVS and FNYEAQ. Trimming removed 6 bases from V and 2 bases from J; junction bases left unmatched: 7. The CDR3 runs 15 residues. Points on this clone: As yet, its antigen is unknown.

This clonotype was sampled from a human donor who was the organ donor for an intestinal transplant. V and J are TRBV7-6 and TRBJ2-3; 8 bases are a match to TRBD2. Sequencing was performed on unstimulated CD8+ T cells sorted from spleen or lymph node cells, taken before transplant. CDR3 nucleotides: TGTGCCAGCAGTCTCGGACTAGCTTTCACAGATACGCAGTATTTT. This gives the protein CASSLGLAFTDTQYF. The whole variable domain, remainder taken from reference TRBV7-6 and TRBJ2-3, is GAGVSQSPRYKVTKRGQDVALRCDPISGHVSLYWYRQALGQGPEFLTYFNYEAQQDKSGLPNDRFSAERPEGSISTLTIQRTEQRDSAMYRCASSLGLAFTDTQYFGPGTRLTVL.